This T cell receptor (beta chain) derives from a study of blood T cell repertoires in COVID-19. About the research overall: From T cells, B-cell-depleted T cells, or PBMCs came the material, which was cDNA or gDNA.

The repertoire was sequenced with immunoSEQ multiplex PCR; TCRdb's copy has only in-frame clones and lacks some. Of around 100,000 clones in the sample, over 65% were seen once. This clone was observed a handful of times. Trimming cost V 10 bases and J 8 bases; bases outside gene matches: 14. Germline CDR1 is KGHDR and CDR2 is SFDVKD. CDR3 size: 15 residues. The sample comprised peripheral blood. This sequence originates from a human donor in a cohort sampled during active COVID-19. V gene TRBV24-1 combines with J gene TRBJ2-1; 9 positions match TRBD1. The CDR3 bases are TGTGCCACTATATGTGTGTTACAGGGGGCATATGAGCAGTTCTTC. It is translated as CATICVLQGAYEQFF.